The 32 T cell receptor beta chains below all came from one sample that was sequenced in a study of control samples from healthy donors and cancer patients. The table came from immunoSEQ multiplex PCR; TCRdb's copy has only in-frame clones and leaves some out. This sample has 170,000 or so clones; around 94% occur once, and the top ten carry 1.2% to 1.5%. The sequenced sample was blood. These receptors came from a man under 40 in good health.

The V call is TRBV19, the J call TRBJ1-5, with D possibly matching TRBD1 (5 bases). V was cut by 2 bases and J by 7 bases, with 9 bases left in between. The CDR3 is made up of 13 amino acids. The germline V gene encodes CDR1 LNHDA and CDR2 SQIVND (reference sequence). The CDR3 coding sequence is TGTGCCAGTAGTATACAGGGAGGCCAGCCCCAGCATTTT. This translates into CASSIQGGQPQHF.

V gene TRBV5-5 combines with J gene TRBJ2-3; D ambiguous. V shed 5 bases and J shed 8 bases, with 21 bases lying between them. The CDR3 has 15 amino acids. Germline V gene sequence: CDR1 SGHKS, CDR2 YYEKEE (reference sequence). The DNA for the CDR3 is TGTGCCAGCAGTCAGCGACCGGTTGGGGAAACTACGCAGTATTTT. As protein: CASSQRPVGETTQYF. The variable domain in full, completed from reference TRBV5-5 and TRBJ2-3, reads DAGVTQSPTHLIKTRGQQVTLRCSPISGHKSVSWYQQVLGQGPQFIFQYYEKEERGRGNFPDRFSARQFPNYSSELNVNALLLGDSALYLCASSQRPVGETTQYFGPGTRLTVL.

The chain joins TRBV28 to TRBJ1-1, with TRBD1 identical over 7 bases. CDR1 MDHEN and CDR2 SYDVKM come from the germline V gene. The CDR3 runs to 15 residues. Trimming took 7 bases from V and 5 from J; bases not matched to a gene: 13. The CDR3 loop reads CASILGTAVRTEAFF. For the CDR3, the DNA is TGTGCCAGCATCCTCGGGACAGCGGTTAGGACTGAAGCTTTCTTT.

The chain carries TRBV7-2 and TRBJ2-7, with D perhaps being TRBD1 or TRBD2 (5 bases each). There are 15 residues in the CDR3. V was cut by 5 bases and J by 0 bases, with 14 bases left in between. Germline V gene sequence: CDR1 SGHTA, CDR2 FQGNSA. CDR3: CASSPTPGPSYEQYF. DNA for the CDR3: TGTGCCAGCAGCCCCACCCCGGGACCCTCCTACGAGCAGTACTTC. Based on the CDR3 plus reference TRBV7-2 and TRBJ2-7, the full variable domain is GAGVSQSPSNKVTEKGKDVELRCDPISGHTALYWYRQSLGQGLEFLIYFQGNSAPDKSGLPSDRFSAERTGGSVSTLTIQRTQQEDSAVYLCASSPTPGPSYEQYFGPGTRLTVT.

The chain joins TRBV7-2 to TRBJ2-7; D ambiguous. Trimming pared 5 bases from V and 4 bases from J, leaving 12 bases between. Germline V lookup: CDR1 SGHTA, CDR2 FQGNSA. The CDR3 is made up of 13 amino acids. CDR3 DNA: TGTGCCAGCAGCCCCATCGAAGGTTACGAGCAGTACTTC. It is translated as CASSPIEGYEQYF.

The rearrangement links TRBV28 to TRBJ1-5; TRBD1 matches 7 bases. The CDR3 consists of 15 residues. The J segment lost 4 bases and the V segment lost 3 bases, leaving 6 bases of the junction unmatched. Germline V lookup: CDR1 MDHEN, CDR2 SYDVKM. The CDR3 sequence is CASSLDRILNQPQHF. CDR3 DNA: TGTGCCAGCAGTTTGGACAGGATACTTAATCAGCCCCAGCATTTT.

The chain uses TRBV3-1 (or the pseudogene TRBV3-2) and TRBJ2-2; the D gene is possibly TRBD1 (5 bases). V gave up 8 bases and J gave up 1 base, with 11 bases separating them. From germline, CDR1 is LGHDT and CDR2 YNNKEL (reference sequence). This CDR3 is 14 amino acids long. CDR3 sequence reads: CASQTAVNTGELFF. The CDR3 region has the DNA TGTGCCAGCCAGACAGCCGTGAACACCGGGGAGCTGTTTTTT.

This clone was seen a few times. This chain connects TRBV5-6 to TRBJ2-7; 8 bases align to TRBD1. V was pared by 0 bases and J by 2 bases, with 4 bases of the junction left unmatched. In germline, CDR1 is SGHDT, CDR2 YYEEEE. The CDR3 length is 15 residues. The CDR3 loop is CASSLVDRDTYEQYF. As DNA, the CDR3 is TGTGCCAGCAGCTTGGTGGACAGGGACACCTACGAGCAGTACTTC.

The chain has TRBV5-4 and TRBJ1-1; D is undetermined. V shed 5 bases and J shed 1 base, with 12 bases lying between them. The germline V gene has CDR1 SGHNT and CDR2 YYREEE (reference sequence). The CDR3 runs 14 residues. The CDR3 DNA sequence: TGTGCCAGCAGGCGGGGTCGAGAGAACACTGAAGCTTTCTTT. Translation gives CASRRGRENTEAFF.

The gene calls are TRBV19 and TRBJ2-1, with 8 nucleotides matching TRBD2. Germline V gene lookup returns CDR1 LNHDA and CDR2 SQIVND (reference sequence). The CDR3 spans 14 residues. With 3 bases clipped from V and 7 bases from J, the junction kept 5 bases outside the gene matches. In nucleotides, the CDR3 is TGTGCCAGTAGTATCCCCGGGACTAGTAATGAGCAGTTCTTC. Translation: CASSIPGTSNEQFF.

V and J are TRBV28 and TRBJ1-6; no definite D call. Germline V gene lookup returns CDR1 MDHEN and CDR2 SYDVKM. V lost 6 bases to trimming and J lost 4 bases, with 13 bases between them. The CDR3 length is 15 residues. The CDR3 here is CASSKSRQYNSPLHF. CDR3 DNA: TGTGCCAGCAGCAAGTCCCGACAATATAATTCACCCCTCCACTTT.

The rearrangement uses TRBV10-3 and TRBJ1-2; 8 bases line up with TRBD1. V shed 10 bases, J shed 4 bases, and the junction held 11 bases outside the gene matches. CDR1 and CDR2 (germline): ENHRY, SYGVKD. This CDR3 contains 14 residues. CDR3 bases: TGTGCCACGGGACAGGCGGGGGACAGCTATGGCTACACCTTC. It specifies CATGQAGDSYGYTF.

V and J are TRBV19 and TRBJ2-3, with 7 bases identical to TRBD2. With V trimmed by 6 bases and J by 5 bases, 11 bases remained unmatched. Looked up from germline, CDR1 is LNHDA and CDR2 is SQIVND (reference sequence). The CDR3 is 15 residues long. The CDR3 DNA follows: TGTGCCAGTAGCACCTCCGCGGGGGATAAAGATACGCAGTATTTT. Translating it yields CASSTSAGDKDTQYF.

The gene calls are TRBV3-1 (or the pseudogene TRBV3-2) and TRBJ1-1; 8 nucleotides align to TRBD1. With V trimmed by 4 bases and J by 3 bases, 10 bases remained unmatched. Germline CDR1 LGHDT, CDR2 YNNKEL (reference sequence). There are 16 residues in the CDR3. The chain's CDR3 is CASSPRMGQADTEAFF. CDR3 nucleotides: TGTGCCAGCAGCCCCAGAATGGGACAGGCTGACACTGAAGCTTTCTTT.

The rearrangement uses TRBV5-1 and TRBJ1-2; 8 nucleotides line up with TRBD1. From germline, CDR1 is SGHRS and CDR2 YFSETQ. The CDR3 has 15 amino acids. V trimming: 0 bases; J trimming: 6 bases; junction bases outside the gene matches: 7. The CDR3 reads CASSLDGQGADGYTF. The CDR3 DNA is TGCGCCAGCAGCTTGGATGGACAGGGAGCGGATGGCTACACCTTC.

The rearrangement joins TRBV5-1 to TRBJ2-7; D is unclear. Germline V CDR1 and CDR2: SGHRS, YFSETQ. The CDR3 has 15 residues. Trimming took off 1 base at V and 0 bases at J, with 11 bases between the two ends. CDR3 DNA sequence: TGCGCCAGCAGCTTGTCAGTCCTGAGCTCCTACGAGCAGTACTTC. Protein product: CASSLSVLSSYEQYF.

The chain combines TRBV7-2 with TRBJ2-5; D is unresolved. The V end lost 5 bases, the J end lost 4 bases, and 11 bases lay between the germline ends. The CDR3 contains 13 residues. Germline-derived CDR1 and CDR2 are SGHTA and FQGNSA. The CDR3 bases are TGTGCCAGCAGCCGCAACCCGCGAGAGACCCAGTACTTC. It encodes CASSRNPRETQYF.

The V gene is TRBV19, the J gene TRBJ2-7; D gene unclear. Per the germline V gene, CDR1 is LNHDA and CDR2 is SQIVND (reference sequence). The CDR3 runs 14 residues. V gave up 3 bases and J gave up 0 bases, with 9 bases separating them. The CDR3 DNA sequence: TGTGCCAGTAGTATCGCTCAGAGCTCCTACGAGCAGTACTTC. Its translation is CASSIAQSSYEQYF.

V usage is TRBV30 and J usage is TRBJ1-6; TRBD1 matches at 7 bases. Trimming took 3 bases from V and 5 from J; bases not matched to a gene: 7. The CDR3 spans 15 residues. Germline values: CDR1 GTSNPN, CDR2 SVGIG (reference sequence). CDR3 nucleotides: TGTGCCTGGAGACACGTCGACAGGGATAATTCACCCCTCCACTTT. Protein: CAWRHVDRDNSPLHF.

To note about this clone: This specimen includes other DNA sequences encoding the same CDR3. The genes are TRBV7-6 and TRBJ2-1, with D possibly being TRBD1 or TRBD2 (6 bases each). V dropped 2 bases and J dropped 3 bases, with 20 bases sitting between them. This CDR3 is built from 18 residues. Germline values: CDR1 SGHVS, CDR2 FNYEAQ. The chain's CDR3 is CASSLSGGQGSIYNEQFF. CDR3 DNA sequence: TGTGCCAGCAGCTTAAGTGGGGGGCAGGGGTCGATCTACAATGAGCAGTTCTTC.

For the CDR3, the DNA is TGTGCCAGCAGTTTATCGATCGGCATAGAAGCTTTCTTT. Protein product: CASSLSIGIEAFF. The chain has TRBV27 and TRBJ1-1; no firm D call. V was clipped by 0 bases and J by 8 bases, with 10 bases between them. The CDR3 runs to 13 residues. Germline V gene lookup returns CDR1 MNHEY and CDR2 SMNVEV (reference sequence).

This chain joins TRBV11-2 and TRBJ2-2; D is possibly TRBD2 (5 bases). The CDR3 has 14 residues. CDR1 SGHAT and CDR2 FQNNGV come from the germline V gene. The V gene lost 4 bases and the J gene lost 5 bases, with 11 bases spanning the gap. CDR3 DNA: TGTGCCAGCAGCTCCCGACGGGGTACCGGGGAGCTGTTTTTT. Amino acid sequence: CASSSRRGTGELFF.

This chain links TRBV4-2 with TRBJ1-2; 8 bases map to TRBD1. Per the germline V gene, CDR1 is LGHNA and CDR2 is YNFKEQ. The V gene end was trimmed by 0 bases and the J gene end by 2 bases; junction bases not matched to a gene: 2. CDR3 length: 15 residues. Here the CDR3 reads CASSQEWTGNYGYTF. The CDR3 DNA reads as TGTGCCAGCAGCCAAGAGTGGACAGGGAACTATGGCTACACCTTC.

The V and J genes are TRBV28 and TRBJ2-7; 11 positions agree with TRBD2. Trimming at V came to 5 bases and at J to 2 bases, leaving 5 bases not matched to a gene. The CDR3 is 15 residues long. Germline loops: CDR1 MDHEN, CDR2 SYDVKM. CDR3 sequence (DNA): TGTGCCAGCAGTCCGGGACTAGCGGAGGCCTACGAGCAGTACTTC. Its translation is CASSPGLAEAYEQYF.

This clone turned up a few times. Here the CDR3 DNA reads TGTGCCAGTAAGGACCGCTCCTACAATGAGCAGTTCTTC. This codes for CASKDRSYNEQFF. The chain has TRBV2 and TRBJ2-1; D remains unclear. Per germline, CDR1 SNHLY and CDR2 FYNNEI. V was trimmed by 9 bases and J by 0 bases, leaving 9 bases between them. This CDR3 has 13 residues.

This clone was recorded only once. The genes are TRBV19 and TRBJ2-5; 12 nucleotides align to TRBD2. The CDR3 is 14 amino acids. V shed 9 bases and J 4 bases; nucleotides not matched to a gene: 6. In germline, CDR1 is LNHDA, CDR2 SQIVND (reference sequence). CDR3 coding DNA: TGTGCCAGAAGACTAGCGGGGGCGGGAGAGACCCAGTACTTC. Translating it yields CARRLAGAGETQYF.

The CDR3: CAWSRREPHEQYF. The DNA of the CDR3 is TGTGCCTGGAGTAGGCGGGAGCCCCACGAGCAGTACTTC. V is TRBV30 and J is TRBJ2-7; 7 positions match TRBD2. V shed 2 bases and J 5 bases; nucleotides not matched to a gene: 6. The CDR3 runs to 13 residues. Germline-derived CDR1 and CDR2 are GTSNPN and SVGIG (reference sequence).

The CDR3 DNA reads TGTGCCAGCGGGAGAGGGGGAGGGAGAGATGAAAAACTGTTTTTT. Amino acid sequence: CASGRGGGRDEKLFF. V and J are TRBV25-1 and TRBJ1-4; D is possibly TRBD1 (6 bases). The CDR3 runs to 15 residues. V was shortened by 8 bases and J by 6 bases, with 19 bases between the two germline ends. Germline CDR1 reads MGHDK; CDR2 reads SYGVNS.

The chain uses TRBV7-9 and TRBJ2-7; D is possibly TRBD1 (5 bases). Germline CDR1 SEHNR, CDR2 FQNEAQ (reference sequence). The CDR3 is 14 residues long. Trimming removed 4 bases from V and 7 bases from J, with 17 bases in between. CDR3 loop: CASSSDIWVGEQYF. The CDR3 DNA is TGTGCCAGCAGCTCGGACATATGGGTCGGGGAGCAGTACTTC.

V and J are TRBV28 and TRBJ1-2; D not resolved. The V and J ends lost 4 bases and 5 bases respectively, with 5 bases between them. CDR3 length: 11 amino acids. The germline V gene has CDR1 MDHEN and CDR2 SYDVKM. Here the CDR3 DNA reads TGTGCCAGCAGTTGGATTTATGGCTACACCTTC. Amino acid sequence: CASSWIYGYTF.

This chain connects TRBV2 to TRBJ1-6; TRBD1 is a possible D gene (6 bases). The CDR3 extends over 15 amino acids. V was pared by 6 bases and J by 9 bases, with 18 bases between. From germline, CDR1 is SNHLY and CDR2 FYNNEI. As DNA, the CDR3 is TGTGCCAGCAGCCAAGGAGGACAGAGCGGTTCACCCCTCCACTTT. This gives the protein CASSQGGQSGSPLHF.

The rearrangement joins TRBV6-6 to TRBJ2-5, with unresolved D. The CDR3 contains 14 residues. CDR1 is MNHNY and CDR2 is SVGAGI in the germline V gene (reference sequence). V lost 0 bases and J lost 1, with 6 bases in between. CDR3 nucleotides: TGTGCCAGCAGTTACTCGAAAGGCCAAGAGACCCAGTACTTC. It specifies CASSYSKGQETQYF.